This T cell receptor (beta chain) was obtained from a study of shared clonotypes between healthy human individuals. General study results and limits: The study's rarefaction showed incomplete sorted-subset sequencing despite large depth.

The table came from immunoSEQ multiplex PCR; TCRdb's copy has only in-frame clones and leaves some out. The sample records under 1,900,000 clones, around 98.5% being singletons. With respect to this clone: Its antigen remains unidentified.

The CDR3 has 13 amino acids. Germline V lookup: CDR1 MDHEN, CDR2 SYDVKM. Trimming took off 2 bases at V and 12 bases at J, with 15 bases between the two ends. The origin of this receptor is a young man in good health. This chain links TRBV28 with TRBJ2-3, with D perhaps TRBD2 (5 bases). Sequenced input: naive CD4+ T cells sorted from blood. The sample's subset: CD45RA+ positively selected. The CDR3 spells CASSLRREGSQYF. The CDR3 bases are TGTGCCAGCAGTTTACGCCGCGAGGGATCTCAGTATTTT.